The subject of this entry is one TCR beta chain. Its specific antigen is unknown. Base qualities are not recorded, but no much larger clone differs from it by a single base. The CDR3, from cysteine to phenylalanine, totals 13 residues. Only the CDR3 part of the read is kept: 39 bases, read in frame from the first base. From a lookup of the germline V gene (reference sequence), CDR1 and CDR2 are MNHEY and SMNVEV. V and J are truncated by 3 bases and 4 bases respectively, leaving an intervening sequence of 6 bases. This entry belongs to a study of OX40 agonist ivuxolimab in advanced cancers. Some background on the complete study: The costimulatory receptor OX40 (CD134) was targeted by ivuxolimab, a fully human IgG2 agonistic monoclonal antibody. Of the roughly 54 dose-escalation patients, hepatocellular carcinoma was present in around 20, melanoma in some 15, renal cell carcinoma in 9 and head and neck cancer in 9. The purpose of peripheral TCRbeta sequencing was to test whether ivuxolimab changed TCR sequence diversity and led to clonal T-cell expansion. Intravenous ivuxolimab was administered to patients every 2 weeks at six dose levels: 0.01, 0.1, 0.3, 1.5, 3 and 10 mg/kg. In the dose-escalation cohort, more than 80% of patients were male, and the mean age was 60 years with a range of about 20 to 90. The monotherapy dose-escalation portion (N of about 49 patients) of the phase I ivuxolimab trial is reported in the paper. Prior anti-PD-1, anti-PD-L1 or anti-CTLA-4 therapy was permitted, and checkpoint inhibitors had been received by around 40% of dose-escalation patients. Partial responses occurred in three dose-escalation patients: two with cutaneous melanoma and one with hepatocellular carcinoma. Broad study findings and their caveats: The antigen specificity of the clonally expanded peripheral T cells was not determined. Low levels of normalized T-cell clonal expansion were also shown by some nonresponding patients. Partial responders in the 0.1-3.0 mg/kg groups had among the lowest normalized peripheral clonal expansion, especially among CD8+ T cells. At doses of 0.1 to 3.0 mg/kg, clonal expansion of both CD4+ and CD8+ blood T cells was observed from baseline to week 6. After ivuxolimab, CD8+ T cells had more expanded clones than CD4+ T cells on average.

Genomic DNA was isolated from the sorted cells so that the TCRbeta CDR3 region could be sequenced. The immunoSEQ Assay was used for sequencing of TCRbeta CDR3 regions. TCRdb took this table from immuneACCESS and kept in-frame rearrangements with V and J called. Such tables lack part of the clones; where checked against another copy, unresolved V genes explain under half of the gap, and the rest is unexplained. The sample table holds about 35,000 clones, of which around 92% were seen once. The ten largest clonotypes hold 33% of the sample. The trial excluded patients who had a history of autoimmune disease or were on systemic immunosuppression. Peripheral blood for TCR sequencing was collected from all dose cohorts at baseline, on cycle 4 day 1, and on cycle 7 day 1. The samples were taken from a phase I, first-in-human, multicenter, open-label dose-escalation trial of ivuxolimab. Adults with locally advanced or metastatic head and neck squamous cell, hepatocellular, melanoma or renal cell carcinoma were enrolled in the trial. Before TCR sequencing, CD4+ and CD8+ T cells were separately sorted from peripheral blood.

This receptor chain uses TRBV27 and TRBJ2-2; the D gene assignment is ambiguous. This receptor was identified in an adult with an advanced solid tumor such as melanoma, head and neck, liver or kidney cancer. This specimen was CD4+ or CD8+ T cells sorted from blood, taken in a trial of the OX40 agonist ivuxolimab. The CDR3 region reads CASSFDRTGELFF. At the DNA level, the sequence is TGTGCCAGCAGTTTCGACCGCACCGGGGAGCTGTTTTTT.